This TCR beta chain comes out of a study of cytomegalovirus exposure and HLA in healthy donors. TCRdb's copy holds only in-frame clones and misses some; the assay was immunoSEQ multiplex PCR. The sample lists approximately 60,000 clones, over 75% occurring once. CDR1 SEHNR and CDR2 FQNEAQ come from the germline V gene (reference sequence). After removal of 2 bases from V and 6 bases from J, the junction contained 6 bases not matched to a gene. There are 15 residues in the CDR3. On this clone itself: Its antigen is unidentified.

Findings of the study overall: High sensitivity and specificity were reportedly achieved when the classifier diagnosed cytomegalovirus status. Within the 130 or so validation repertoires, first-cohort TCR clusters tended to co-occur, according to a later analysis.

Source material: PBMCs. The chain joins TRBV7-9 to TRBJ2-2, with TRBD2 identical over 7 bases. The sequence derives from a man younger than 30 in good health and CMV-seronegative. In DNA form, the CDR3 reads TGTGCCAGCAGCTTAATGCGGGAGAATGCCGGGGAGCTGTTTTTT. This sequence encodes CASSLMRENAGELFF.